This TCR beta chain stems from a study of Graves' ophthalmopathy and Graves' hyperthyroidism. The study's findings and limits: Most expanded thyroid clonotypes above 0.001 frequency also appeared in blood.

The authors amplified TCR beta CDR3 regions from RNA transcripts. HTBI-primed RT-PCR formed the first round, and a multiplex PCR formed the second. TCRdb reprocessed the multiplex PCR reads with MiXCR, giving one entry per CDR3 protein. The table records 150,000 to 200,000 distinct CDR3 sequences, roughly 37% of them present only once. This clonotype appeared many times. The antigen remains unidentified. Moderate-to-severe activity, CAS at least 3, NOSPECS at least 4 and duration under 3 months characterized donors with ophthalmopathy. Establishment of the diagnosis relied upon clinical symptoms, serum thyroxine, TRAb, thyroid ultrasound and orbital computed tomography. What supplied the PBMCs was approximately 10 ml of fresh peripheral blood. V shed 7 bases and J 1 base; nucleotides not matched to a gene: 4. The CDR3 is 13 amino acids. Per germline, CDR1 MNHEY and CDR2 SVGAGI.

The chain links TRBV6-5 to TRBJ2-7, with TRBD1 identical over 7 bases. The sequence was obtained from a woman aged 40 to 50 with Graves' ophthalmopathy. What was sequenced was peripheral blood. The CDR3 DNA sequence: TGTGCCAGCACCCCGGGACAGTCCTACGAGCAGTACTTC. This encodes CASTPGQSYEQYF.